This T cell receptor beta chain originates from a study of cytomegalovirus exposure and HLA in healthy donors. Study details: Out of approximately 170 million T cells, an earlier analysis found about 100 million unique TCR beta sequences in total.

CDR3 length equals 14 residues. Germline V gives CDR1 SGDLS, CDR2 YYNGEE. With V trimmed by 7 bases and J by 7 bases, 8 bases remained unmatched. This clone was seen only once. In the PCR, 60 Vbeta and 13 Jbeta primers were used. Profiling relied on immunoSEQ multiplex PCR, and the TCRdb table lists in-frame clones only, not all of them. The sample yields about 94,000 clones, about four fifths seen once. The rearrangement links TRBV9 to TRBJ1-6, with 7 bases fitting TRBD1. The sequence was collected from a woman between 35 and 50 years old in good health and CMV-seronegative. The sequencing sample was made of PBMCs. The CDR3 loop is CASGKTGKNSPLHF. The DNA of the CDR3 is TGTGCCAGCGGGAAGACAGGGAAGAATTCACCCCTCCACTTT. Supplemented by reference TRBV9 and TRBJ1-6, the full variable domain reads DSGVTQTPKHLITATGQRVTLRCSPRSGDLSVYWYQQSLDQGLQFLIQYYNGEERAKGNILERFSAQQFPDLHSELNLSSLELGDSALYFCASGKTGKNSPLHFGNGTRLTVT.